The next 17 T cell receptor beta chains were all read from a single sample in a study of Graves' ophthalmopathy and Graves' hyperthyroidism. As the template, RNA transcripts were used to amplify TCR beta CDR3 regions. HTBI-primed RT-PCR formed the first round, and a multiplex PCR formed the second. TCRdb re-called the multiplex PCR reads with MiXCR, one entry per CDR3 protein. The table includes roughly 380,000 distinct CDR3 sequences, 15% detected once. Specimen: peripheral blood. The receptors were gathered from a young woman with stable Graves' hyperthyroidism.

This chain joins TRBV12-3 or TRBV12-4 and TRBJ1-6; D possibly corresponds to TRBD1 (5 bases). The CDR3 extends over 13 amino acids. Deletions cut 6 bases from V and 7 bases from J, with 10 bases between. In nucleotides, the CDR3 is TGTGCCAGCAGCCGGGACCCAAATTCACCCCTCCACTTT. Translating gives CASSRDPNSPLHF.

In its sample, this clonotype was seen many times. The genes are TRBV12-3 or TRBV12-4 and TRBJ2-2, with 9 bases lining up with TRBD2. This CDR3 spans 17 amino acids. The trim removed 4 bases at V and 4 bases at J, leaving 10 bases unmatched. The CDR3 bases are TGTGCCAGCAGTTACCTAGGCGGGGGGGCGGTCACCGGGGAGCTGTTTTTT. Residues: CASSYLGGGAVTGELFF.

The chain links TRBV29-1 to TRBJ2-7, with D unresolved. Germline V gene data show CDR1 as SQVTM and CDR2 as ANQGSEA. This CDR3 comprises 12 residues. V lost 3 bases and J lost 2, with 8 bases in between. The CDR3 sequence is CSVELAPYEQYV. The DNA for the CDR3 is TGCAGCGTTGAGTTGGCCCCCTACGAGCAGTACGTC.

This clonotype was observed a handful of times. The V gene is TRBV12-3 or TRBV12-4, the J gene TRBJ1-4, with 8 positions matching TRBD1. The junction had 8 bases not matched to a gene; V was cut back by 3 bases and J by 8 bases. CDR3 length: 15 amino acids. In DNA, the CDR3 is TGTGCCAGCAGTTTCTCAGGGGGCGCCCAAGAAAAACTGTTTTTT. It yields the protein CASSFSGGAQEKLFF.

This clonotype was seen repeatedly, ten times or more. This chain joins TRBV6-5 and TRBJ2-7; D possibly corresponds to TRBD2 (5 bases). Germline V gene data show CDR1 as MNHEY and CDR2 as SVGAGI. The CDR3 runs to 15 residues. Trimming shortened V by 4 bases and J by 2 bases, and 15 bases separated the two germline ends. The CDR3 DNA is TGTGCCAGCAGTTCCACTGGACTGGAAACCTACGAGCAGTACTTC. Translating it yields CASSSTGLETYEQYF.

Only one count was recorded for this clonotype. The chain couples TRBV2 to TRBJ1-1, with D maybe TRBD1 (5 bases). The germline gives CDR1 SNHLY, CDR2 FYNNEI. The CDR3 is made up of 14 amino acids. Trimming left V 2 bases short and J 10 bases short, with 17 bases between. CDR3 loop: CASSERATGSGAFF. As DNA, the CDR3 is TGTGCCAGCAGTGAACGTGCTACAGGTTCGGGAGCTTTCTTT.

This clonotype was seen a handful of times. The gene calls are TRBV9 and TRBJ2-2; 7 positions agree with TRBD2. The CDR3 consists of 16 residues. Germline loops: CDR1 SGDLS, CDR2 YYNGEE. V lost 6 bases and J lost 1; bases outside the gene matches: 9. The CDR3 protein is CASKKGAGENTGELFF. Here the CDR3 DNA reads TGTGCCAGCAAAAAAGGTGCGGGGGAGAACACCGGGGAGCTGTTTTTT. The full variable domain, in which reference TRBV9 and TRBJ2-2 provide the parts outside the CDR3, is DSGVTQTPKHLITATGQRVTLRCSPRSGDLSVYWYQQSLDQGLQFLIQYYNGEERAKGNILERFSAQQFPDLHSELNLSSLELGDSALYFCASKKGAGENTGELFFGEGSRLTVL.

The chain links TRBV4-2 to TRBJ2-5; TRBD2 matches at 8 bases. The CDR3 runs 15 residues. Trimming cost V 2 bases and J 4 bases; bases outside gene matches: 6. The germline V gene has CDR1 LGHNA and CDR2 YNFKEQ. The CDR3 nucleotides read TGTGCCAGCAGCCAACCGGGGGGGCCCGCAGAGACCCAGTACTTC. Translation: CASSQPGGPAETQYF.

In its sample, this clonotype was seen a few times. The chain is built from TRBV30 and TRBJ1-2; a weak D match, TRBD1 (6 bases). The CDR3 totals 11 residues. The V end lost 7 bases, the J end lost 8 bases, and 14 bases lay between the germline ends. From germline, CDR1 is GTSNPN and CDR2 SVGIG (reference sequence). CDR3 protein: CAYSLRGGYTF. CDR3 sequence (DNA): TGTGCCTACTCGCTCAGGGGCGGCTACACCTTC.

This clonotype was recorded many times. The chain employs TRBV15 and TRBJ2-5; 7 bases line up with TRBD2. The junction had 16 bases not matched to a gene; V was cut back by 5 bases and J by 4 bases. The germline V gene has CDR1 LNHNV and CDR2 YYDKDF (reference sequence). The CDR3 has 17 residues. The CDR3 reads CATSGRLSGGGRETQYF. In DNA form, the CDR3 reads TGTGCCACCAGCGGAAGACTGAGTGGGGGGGGACGAGAGACCCAGTACTTC.

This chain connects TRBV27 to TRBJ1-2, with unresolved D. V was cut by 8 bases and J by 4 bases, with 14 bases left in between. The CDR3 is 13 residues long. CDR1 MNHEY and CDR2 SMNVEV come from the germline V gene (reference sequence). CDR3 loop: CASRPSTGYGYTF. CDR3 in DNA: TGTGCCAGCCGACCGTCCACGGGCTATGGCTACACCTTC.

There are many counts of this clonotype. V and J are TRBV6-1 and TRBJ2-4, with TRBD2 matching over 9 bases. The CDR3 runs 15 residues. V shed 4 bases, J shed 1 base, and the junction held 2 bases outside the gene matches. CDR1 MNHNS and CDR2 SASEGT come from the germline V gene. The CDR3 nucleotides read TGTGCCAGCAGTGTTCTAGCGGGGGCCAAAAACATTCAGTACTTC. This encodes CASSVLAGAKNIQYF.

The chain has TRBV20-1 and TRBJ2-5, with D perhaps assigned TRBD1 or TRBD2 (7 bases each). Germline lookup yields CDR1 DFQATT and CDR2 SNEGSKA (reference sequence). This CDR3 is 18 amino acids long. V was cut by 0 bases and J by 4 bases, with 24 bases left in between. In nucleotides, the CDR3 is TGCAGTGCTAGAGATCAGGGGGGGGGAACAGGGTGGCCAGAGACCCAGTACTTC. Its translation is CSARDQGGGTGWPETQYF.

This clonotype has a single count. CDR3 loop: CASSKDRMSYEQYF. Written as DNA, the CDR3 is TGTGCCAGCAGTAAGGACAGGATGTCCTACGAGCAGTACTTC. This chain connects TRBV6-1 to TRBJ2-7; TRBD1 agrees at 7 bases. This CDR3 comprises 14 residues. With V trimmed by 5 bases and J by 1 base, 5 bases remained unmatched. Germline CDR1 and CDR2: MNHNS and SASEGT.

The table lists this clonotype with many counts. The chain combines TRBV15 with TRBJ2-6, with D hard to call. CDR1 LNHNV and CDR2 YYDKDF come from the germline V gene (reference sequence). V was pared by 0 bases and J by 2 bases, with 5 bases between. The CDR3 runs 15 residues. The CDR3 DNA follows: TGTGCCACCAGCAGAGAGAGTCCTGGGGCCAACGTCCTGACTTTC. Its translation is CATSRESPGANVLTF.

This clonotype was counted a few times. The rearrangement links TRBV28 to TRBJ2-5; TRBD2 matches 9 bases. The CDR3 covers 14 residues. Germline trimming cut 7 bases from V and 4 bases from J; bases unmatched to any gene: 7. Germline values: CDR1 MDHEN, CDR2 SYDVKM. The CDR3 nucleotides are TGTGCCAGCAAAATAGCGGGAGAGGGAGAGACCCAGTACTTC. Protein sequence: CASKIAGEGETQYF.

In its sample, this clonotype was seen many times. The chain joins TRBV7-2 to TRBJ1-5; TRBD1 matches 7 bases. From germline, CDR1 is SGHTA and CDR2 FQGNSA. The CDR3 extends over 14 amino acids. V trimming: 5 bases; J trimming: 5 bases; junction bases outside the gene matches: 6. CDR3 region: CASSIRQGHQPQHF. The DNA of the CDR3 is TGTGCCAGCAGCATCCGACAGGGACATCAGCCCCAGCATTTT.